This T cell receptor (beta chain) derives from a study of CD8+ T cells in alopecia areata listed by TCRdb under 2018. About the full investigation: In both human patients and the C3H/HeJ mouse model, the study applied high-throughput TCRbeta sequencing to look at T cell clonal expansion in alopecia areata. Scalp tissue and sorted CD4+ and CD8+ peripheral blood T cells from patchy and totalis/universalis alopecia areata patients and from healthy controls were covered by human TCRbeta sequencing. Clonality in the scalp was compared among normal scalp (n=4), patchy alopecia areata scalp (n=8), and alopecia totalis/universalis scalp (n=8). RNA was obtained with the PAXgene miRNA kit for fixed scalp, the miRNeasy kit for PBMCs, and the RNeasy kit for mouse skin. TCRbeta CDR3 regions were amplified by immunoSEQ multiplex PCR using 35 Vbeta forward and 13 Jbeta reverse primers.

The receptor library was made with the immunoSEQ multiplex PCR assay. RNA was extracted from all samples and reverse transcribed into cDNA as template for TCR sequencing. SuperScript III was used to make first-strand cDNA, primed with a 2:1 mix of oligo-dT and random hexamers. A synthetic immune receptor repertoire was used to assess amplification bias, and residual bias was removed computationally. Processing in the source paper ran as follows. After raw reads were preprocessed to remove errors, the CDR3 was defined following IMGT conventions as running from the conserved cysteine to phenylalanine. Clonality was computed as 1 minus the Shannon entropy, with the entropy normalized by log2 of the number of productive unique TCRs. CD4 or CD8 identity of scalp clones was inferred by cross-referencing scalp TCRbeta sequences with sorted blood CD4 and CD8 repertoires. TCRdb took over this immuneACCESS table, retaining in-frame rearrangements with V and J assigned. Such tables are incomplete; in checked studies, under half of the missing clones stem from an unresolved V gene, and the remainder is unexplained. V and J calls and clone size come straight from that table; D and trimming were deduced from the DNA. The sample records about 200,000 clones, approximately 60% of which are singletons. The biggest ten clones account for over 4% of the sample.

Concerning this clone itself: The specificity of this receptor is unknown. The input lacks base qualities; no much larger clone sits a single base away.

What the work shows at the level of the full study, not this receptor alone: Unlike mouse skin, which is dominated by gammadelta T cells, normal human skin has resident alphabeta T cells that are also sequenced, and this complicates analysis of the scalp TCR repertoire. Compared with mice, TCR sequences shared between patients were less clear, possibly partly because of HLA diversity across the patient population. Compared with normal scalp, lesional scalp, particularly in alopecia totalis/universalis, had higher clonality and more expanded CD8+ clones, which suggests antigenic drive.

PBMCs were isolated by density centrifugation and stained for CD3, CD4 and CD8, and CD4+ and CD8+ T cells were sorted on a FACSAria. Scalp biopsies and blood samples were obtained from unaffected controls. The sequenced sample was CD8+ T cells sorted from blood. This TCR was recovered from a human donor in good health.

CDR3 sequence: CASSPRQGTYYGYTF. The DNA is as follows: TGTGCCAGTAGTCCGAGACAGGGAACCTACTATGGCTACACCTTC. In this chain, TRBV19 is recombined with TRBJ1-2; TRBD1 aligns with 7 central bases. The CDR3 runs 15 residues from the cysteine to the phenylalanine. Just CDR3 DNA is preserved here, 45 bases in frame from base 1. The germline V gene (reference sequence) provides CDR1 LNHDA and CDR2 SQIVND. V lost 5 bases and J lost 3 bases, and the count of bases not matched to a germline gene is 9.